This T cell receptor beta chain was sequenced for a study of blood T cell repertoires in COVID-19. Across the whole study: In each case, the material was cDNA or gDNA derived from T cells, B-cell-depleted T cells, or PBMCs.

Methods used by the authors: Counts of nucleated cells, estimated from reference gene primer amplification, were obtained. TCRdb's table, derived via immunoSEQ multiplex PCR, lists solely in-frame clones and lacks some. The V and J calls and the clone size are those of that table, but D and trimming were determined from the DNA. The sample includes over 10,000 clones, 88% of them seen just once. Germline V gene lookup returns CDR1 LGHDT and CDR2 YNNKEL (reference sequence). Trimming at V came to 4 bases and at J to 8 bases, leaving 9 bases not matched to a gene. The CDR3 totals 15 residues. The sequence was obtained from a human donor in a cohort sampled during active COVID-19. The specimen was peripheral blood. V and J are TRBV3-1 (or the pseudogene TRBV3-2) and TRBJ1-4, with 8 bases identical to TRBD1. This CDR3 is CASSPWTGSAEKLFF. In DNA, the CDR3 is TGTGCCAGCAGCCCCTGGACAGGGTCGGCGGAAAAACTGTTTTTT.